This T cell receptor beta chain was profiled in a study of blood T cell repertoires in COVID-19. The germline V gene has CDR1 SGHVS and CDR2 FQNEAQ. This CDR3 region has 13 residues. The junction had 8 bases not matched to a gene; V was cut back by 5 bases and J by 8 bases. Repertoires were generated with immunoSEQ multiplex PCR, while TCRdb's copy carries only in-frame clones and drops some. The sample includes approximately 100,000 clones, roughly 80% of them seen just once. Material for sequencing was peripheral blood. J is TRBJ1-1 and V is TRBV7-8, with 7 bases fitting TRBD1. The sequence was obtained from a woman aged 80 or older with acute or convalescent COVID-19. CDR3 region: CASSTDRKGEAFF. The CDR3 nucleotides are TGTGCCAGCAGCACGGACAGGAAAGGGGAAGCTTTCTTT.